This TCR beta chain was found in a study of blood T cells in healthy people across ages. This clonotype was counted only a few times. The antigen is not known. A second PCR, run for about 6 to 12 cycles, used a sample-barcoded 5' primer plus a J-beta primer mix. Each sample provided no less than 2.5 million CDR3-containing paired-end reads. TCRdb re-called the 5' RACE reads with MiXCR, one entry per CDR3 protein. In the table there are over a million distinct CDR3 sequences, approximately 26% of which are singletons. General study results and limits: Not knowing donor CMV status may have confounded expanded clonotype changes.

A further study also used this sample, focusing on T cells of mothers and their children. That paper notes: The whole RNA yield was converted to cDNA, approximately 1.6 ug per 15 ul. Relative to unrelated pairs, biologically related mother-child dyads exhibited marginally greater, non-significant overlap.

This receptor was taken from a girl aged 2 to 9 in good health. The specimen sequenced was blood.

The CDR3 is CASSLSAFQETQYF. The CDR3 bases are TGTGCCAGCAGCTTATCGGCTTTTCAAGAGACCCAGTACTTC. The chain uses TRBV7-2 and TRBJ2-5; no reliable D call. The CDR3 is 14 residues long. CDR1 and CDR2 from the germline V gene are SGHTA and FQGNSA. V shed 2 bases and J shed 2 bases, with 9 bases lying between them.